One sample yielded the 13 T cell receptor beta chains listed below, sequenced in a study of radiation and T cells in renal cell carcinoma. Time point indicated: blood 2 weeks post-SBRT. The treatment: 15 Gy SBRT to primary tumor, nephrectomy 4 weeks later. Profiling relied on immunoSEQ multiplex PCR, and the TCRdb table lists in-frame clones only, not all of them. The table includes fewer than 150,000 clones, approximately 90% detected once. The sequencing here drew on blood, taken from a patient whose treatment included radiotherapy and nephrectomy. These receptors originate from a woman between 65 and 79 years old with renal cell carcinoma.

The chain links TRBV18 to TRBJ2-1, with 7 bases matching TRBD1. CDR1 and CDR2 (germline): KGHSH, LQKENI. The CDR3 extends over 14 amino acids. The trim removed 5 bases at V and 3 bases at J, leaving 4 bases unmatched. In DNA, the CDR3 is TGTGCCAGCTCAATACAGGGGTACTACAATGAGCAGTTCTTC. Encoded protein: CASSIQGYYNEQFF.

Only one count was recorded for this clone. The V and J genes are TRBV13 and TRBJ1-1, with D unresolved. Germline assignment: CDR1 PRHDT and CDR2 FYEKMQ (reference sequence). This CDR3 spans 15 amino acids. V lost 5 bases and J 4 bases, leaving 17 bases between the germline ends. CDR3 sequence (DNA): TGTGCCAGCAGCGGTGCCAAGGGAGAAGGCACTGAAGCTTTCTTT. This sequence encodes CASSGAKGEGTEAFF.

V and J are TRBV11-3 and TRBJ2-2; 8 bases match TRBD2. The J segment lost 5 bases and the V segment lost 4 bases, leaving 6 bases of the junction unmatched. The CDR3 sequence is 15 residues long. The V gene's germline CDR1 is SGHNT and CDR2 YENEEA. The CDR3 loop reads CASSSPGGVTGELFF. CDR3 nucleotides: TGTGCCAGCAGCTCCCCCGGGGGGGTAACCGGGGAGCTGTTTTTT. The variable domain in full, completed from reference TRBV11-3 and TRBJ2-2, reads EAGVVQSPRYKIIEKKQPVAFWCNPISGHNTLYWYLQNLGQGPELLIRYENEEAVDDSQLPKDRFSAERLKGVDSTLKIQPAELGDSAVYLCASSSPGGVTGELFFGEGSRLTVL.

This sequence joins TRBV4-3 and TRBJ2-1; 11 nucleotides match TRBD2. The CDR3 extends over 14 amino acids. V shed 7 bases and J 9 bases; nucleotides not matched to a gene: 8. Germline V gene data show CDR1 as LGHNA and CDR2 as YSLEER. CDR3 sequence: CASILAGVPGEQFF. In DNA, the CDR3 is TGCGCCAGCATACTAGCGGGGGTCCCGGGTGAGCAGTTCTTC.

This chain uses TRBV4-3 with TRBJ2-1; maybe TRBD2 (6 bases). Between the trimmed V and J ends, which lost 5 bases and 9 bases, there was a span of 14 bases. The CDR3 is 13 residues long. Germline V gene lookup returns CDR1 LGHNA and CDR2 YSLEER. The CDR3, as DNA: TGCGCCAGCAGCGCAAAGGGCGGGACTGAGCAGTTCTTC. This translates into CASSAKGGTEQFF.

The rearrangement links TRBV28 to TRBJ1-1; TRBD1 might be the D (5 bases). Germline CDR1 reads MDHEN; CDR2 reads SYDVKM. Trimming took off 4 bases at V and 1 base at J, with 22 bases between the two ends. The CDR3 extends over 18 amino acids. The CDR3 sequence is CASSSPLRLGGPNTEAFF. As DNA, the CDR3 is TGTGCCAGCAGTTCCCCTCTCCGACTTGGGGGACCGAACACTGAAGCTTTCTTT.

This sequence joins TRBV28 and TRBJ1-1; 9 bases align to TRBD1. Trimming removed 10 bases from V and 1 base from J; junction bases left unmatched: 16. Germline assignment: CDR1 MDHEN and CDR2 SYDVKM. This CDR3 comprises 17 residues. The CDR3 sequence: CATGNRDRALPNTEAFF. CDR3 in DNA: TGTGCCACAGGAAACCGGGACAGGGCTCTCCCGAACACTGAAGCTTTCTTT.

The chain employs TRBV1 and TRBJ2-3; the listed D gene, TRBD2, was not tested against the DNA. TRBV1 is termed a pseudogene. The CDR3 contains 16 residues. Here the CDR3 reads CTSSQETSGVTDTQYF. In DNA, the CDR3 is TGCACCAGCAGCCAAGAGACTAGCGGGGTCACAGATACGCAGTATTTT.

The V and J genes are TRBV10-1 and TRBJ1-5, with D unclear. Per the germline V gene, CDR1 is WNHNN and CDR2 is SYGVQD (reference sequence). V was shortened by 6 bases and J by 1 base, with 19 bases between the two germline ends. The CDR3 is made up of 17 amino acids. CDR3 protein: CASRTRAPLLSNQPQHF. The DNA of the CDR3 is TGCGCCAGCAGGACCCGCGCCCCGCTCTTGAGCAATCAGCCCCAGCATTTT.

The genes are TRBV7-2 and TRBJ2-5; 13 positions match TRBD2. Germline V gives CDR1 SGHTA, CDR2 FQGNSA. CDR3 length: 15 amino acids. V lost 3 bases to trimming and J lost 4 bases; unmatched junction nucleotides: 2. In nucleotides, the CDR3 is TGTGCCAGCAGCTTGAGGACTAGCGGGGGAGAGACCCAGTACTTC. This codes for CASSLRTSGGETQYF.

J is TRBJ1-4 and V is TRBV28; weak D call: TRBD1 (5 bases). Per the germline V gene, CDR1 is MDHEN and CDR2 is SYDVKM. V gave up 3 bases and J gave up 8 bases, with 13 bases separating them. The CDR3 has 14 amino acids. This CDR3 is CASSFSGGGEKLFF. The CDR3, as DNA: TGTGCCAGCAGTTTTTCGGGGGGAGGGGAAAAACTGTTTTTT. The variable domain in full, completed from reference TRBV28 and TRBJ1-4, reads DVKVTQSSRYLVKRTGEKVFLECVQDMDHENMFWYRQDPGLGLRLIYFSYDVKMKEKGDIPEGYSVSREKKERFSLILESASTNQTSMYLCASSFSGGGEKLFFGSGTQLSVL.

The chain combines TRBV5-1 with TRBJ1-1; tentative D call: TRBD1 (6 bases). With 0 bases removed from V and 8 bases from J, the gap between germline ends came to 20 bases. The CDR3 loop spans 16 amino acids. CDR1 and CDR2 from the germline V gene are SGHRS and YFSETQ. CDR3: CASSLVAGEVSREAFF. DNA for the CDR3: TGCGCCAGCAGCTTGGTCGCAGGGGAGGTTAGTCGGGAAGCTTTCTTT. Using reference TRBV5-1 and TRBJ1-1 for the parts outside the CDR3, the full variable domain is KAGVTQTPRYLIKTRGQQVTLSCSPISGHRSVSWYQQTPGQGLQFLFEYFSETQRNKGNFPGRFSGRQFSNSRSEMNVSTLELGDSALYLCASSLVAGEVSREAFFGQGTRLTVV.

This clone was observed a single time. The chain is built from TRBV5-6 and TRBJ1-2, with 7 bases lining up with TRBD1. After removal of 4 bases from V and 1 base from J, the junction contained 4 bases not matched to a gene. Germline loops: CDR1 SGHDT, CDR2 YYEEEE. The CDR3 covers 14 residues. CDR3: CASSQGQNNYGYTF. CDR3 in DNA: TGTGCCAGCAGCCAGGGACAGAATAACTATGGCTACACCTTC.